These 21 T cell receptor beta chains were all obtained from the same sample, sequenced in a study of shared clonotypes between healthy human individuals. Clones were read by immunoSEQ multiplex PCR, and TCRdb kept only the in-frame ones, dropping some. The sample yields about 2.5 million clones, around 92% seen once. The sequenced sample was naive CD4+ T cells from PBMCs. The sample's subset: CD45RA+ positively selected. Source of these receptors: a man aged 18-30 years in good health. Some clones in this sample may be carry-over from other donors' samples.

The V and J genes are TRBV9 and TRBJ1-5; a possible D gene is TRBD1 (6 bases). The CDR3 consists of 15 residues. With 3 bases removed from V and 2 bases from J, the gap between germline ends came to 12 bases. The germline V gene has CDR1 SGDLS and CDR2 YYNGEE. Written as DNA, the CDR3 is TGTGCCAGCAGCGCCGAGGGGGGGGGCAATCAGCCCCAGCATTTT. Protein product: CASSAEGGGNQPQHF.

The V and J genes are TRBV30 and TRBJ2-7; tentative D call: TRBD2 (6 bases). With 1 base removed from V and 2 bases from J, the gap between germline ends came to 9 bases. The CDR3 sequence is 13 residues long. CDR1 is GTSNPN and CDR2 is SVGIG in the germline V gene (reference sequence). The CDR3 bases are TGTGCCTGGAGTGACGGGAGCGCCTACGAGCAGTACTTC. It is translated as CAWSDGSAYEQYF.

This chain joins TRBV7-2 and TRBJ2-7, with TRBD1 identical over 8 bases. This CDR3 is 15 amino acids long. Germline trimming cut 5 bases from V and 2 bases from J; bases unmatched to any gene: 8. Looked up from germline, CDR1 is SGHTA and CDR2 is FQGNSA. The CDR3 spells CASSPTGVRTYEQYF. The CDR3 nucleotides read TGTGCCAGCAGCCCGACAGGGGTGCGGACCTACGAGCAGTACTTC.

V is TRBV16 and J is TRBJ2-7; TRBD2 matches at 7 bases. The germline V gene has CDR1 KGHSY and CDR2 FQNENV. After removal of 2 bases from V and 4 bases from J, the junction contained 5 bases not matched to a gene. The CDR3 has 14 residues. The DNA for the CDR3 is TGTGCCAGCAGCCAACTCGGGGGGAATTACGAGCAGTACTTC. It yields the protein CASSQLGGNYEQYF.

This chain connects TRBV2 to TRBJ2-5; TRBD2 might be the D (6 bases). V was clipped by 8 bases and J by 8 bases, with 21 bases between them. Germline CDR1 and CDR2: SNHLY and FYNNEI. The CDR3 is made up of 14 amino acids. CDR3 nucleotides: TGTGCCAGCCGTGGGGCTAGCGCCCTTGGAACCCAGTACTTC. Amino acid sequence: CASRGASALGTQYF.

V usage is TRBV10-3 and J usage is TRBJ1-2; D might be TRBD1 (5 bases). The germline gives CDR1 ENHRY, CDR2 SYGVKD. The CDR3 totals 13 residues. V dropped 2 bases and J dropped 4 bases, with 8 bases sitting between them. The CDR3 spells CAISEGHSYGYTF. The CDR3 DNA sequence: TGTGCCATCAGTGAGGGACACAGCTATGGCTACACCTTC.

Points on this clone: The conserved final phenylalanine or tryptophan is absent from the CDR3, which likely points to a read error. The rearrangement uses TRBV29-1 and TRBJ1-2; D not certain. Trimming shortened V by 3 bases and J by 6 bases, and 5 bases separated the two germline ends. This CDR3 is 10 amino acids long. Germline CDR1 and CDR2: SQVTM and ANQGSEA. The CDR3 loop is CSVDVDGYTS. In DNA form, the CDR3 reads TGCAGCGTTGACGTGGATGGCTACACCTCC.

The V gene is TRBV6-5, the J gene TRBJ1-5; 7 bases match TRBD1. Trimming took 7 bases from V and 6 from J; bases not matched to a gene: 6. Per germline, CDR1 MNHEY and CDR2 SVGAGI. The CDR3 is made up of 13 amino acids. For the CDR3, the DNA is TGTGCCAGCACCTCGGACAGGCGTCAGCCCCAGCATTTT. Its translation is CASTSDRRQPQHF.

The rearrangement links TRBV28 to TRBJ1-2; 10 nucleotides agree with TRBD1. J lost 14 bases, V lost 5 bases, and 2 bases had no gene match. Per germline, CDR1 MDHEN and CDR2 SYDVKM. This CDR3 comprises 10 residues. CDR3 in DNA: TGTGCCAGCAGTGGGACAGGGGTAACCTTC. Protein: CASSGTGVTF.

The chain links TRBV7-9 to TRBJ2-2, with D possibly being TRBD2 (5 bases). CDR3 size: 16 residues. Trimming removed 6 bases from V and 3 bases from J, with 17 bases in between. CDR1 is SEHNR, CDR2 FQNEAQ, per germline (reference sequence). The CDR3 DNA sequence: TGTGCCAGCAGGCCAGCGAGCGGCAGACACACCGGGGAGCTGTTTTTT. Its protein product is CASRPASGRHTGELFF. Complete variable domain (other parts from reference TRBV7-9 and TRBJ2-2): DTGVSQNPRHKITKRGQNVTFRCDPISEHNRLYWYRQTLGQGPEFLTYFQNEAQLEKSRLLSDRFSAERPKGSFSTLEIQRTEQGDSAMYLCASRPASGRHTGELFFGEGSRLTVL.

With regard to this clone: The same CDR3 arises from other DNA sequences in this sample as well. The chain recombines TRBV6-6 with TRBJ2-5; perhaps TRBD2 as D (7 bases). V was cut by 0 bases and J by 5 bases, with 10 bases left in between. Germline V lookup: CDR1 MNHNY, CDR2 SVGAGI (reference sequence). The CDR3 runs 14 residues. This chain's CDR3 is CASSYSGGGETQYF. CDR3 in DNA: TGTGCCAGCAGTTACTCGGGAGGGGGGGAGACCCAGTACTTC.

The genes are TRBV27 and TRBJ2-7; 9 positions agree with TRBD2. The germline V gene encodes CDR1 MNHEY and CDR2 SMNVEV (reference sequence). The V and J ends lost 2 bases and 2 bases, in that order; junction bases with no gene match: 10. This CDR3 is built from 17 residues. The CDR3 loop reads CASSLPLAGTAPYEQYF. As DNA, the CDR3 is TGTGCCAGCAGTTTACCCCTAGCGGGAACGGCGCCCTACGAGCAGTACTTC.

This chain links TRBV9 with TRBJ2-1; D may be TRBD2 (6 bases). Germline V gene data show CDR1 as SGDLS and CDR2 as YYNGEE. The CDR3 has 14 residues. Trimming removed 3 bases at V and 11 bases at J, with 18 bases between. Written as DNA, the CDR3 is TGTGCCAGCAGCGCCGGGACTGGTGTATATCAGCAGTTCTTC. This translates into CASSAGTGVYQQFF.

This chain joins TRBV7-2 and TRBJ1-3, with TRBD1 identical over 7 bases. Germline V CDR1 and CDR2: SGHTA, FQGNSA. The junction had 8 bases not matched to a gene; V was cut back by 2 bases and J by 7 bases. This CDR3 comprises 15 residues. In DNA, the CDR3 is TGTGCCAGCAGCTTATGGGAGGGGACAGCTAACACCATATATTTT. Its translation is CASSLWEGTANTIYF.

This clone has only a few counts. The chain employs TRBV15 and TRBJ1-1, with D uncertain. Germline V gene data show CDR1 as LNHNV and CDR2 as YYDKDF (reference sequence). The V end lost 7 bases, the J end lost 5 bases, and 11 bases lay between the germline ends. CDR3 length: 12 residues. The CDR3 region is CATTIEGTEAFF. The CDR3 DNA sequence: TGTGCCACCACCATCGAAGGGACTGAAGCTTTCTTT.

This chain connects TRBV7-9 to TRBJ1-2, with D possibly being TRBD1 (5 bases). The CDR3 sequence is 16 residues long. Germline CDR1 SEHNR, CDR2 FQNEAQ (reference sequence). Trimming stripped 5 bases from V and 4 bases from J, with 20 bases between. The CDR3 protein is CASSKSGHGKTYGYTF. The CDR3 bases are TGTGCCAGCAGCAAGAGTGGACATGGAAAGACCTATGGCTACACCTTC.

V usage is TRBV27 and J usage is TRBJ2-7; TRBD1 matches at 7 bases. Germline V gives CDR1 MNHEY, CDR2 SMNVEV (reference sequence). CDR3 length equals 14 residues. V was clipped by 7 bases and J by 2 bases; unmatched bases: 8. This CDR3 reads CASTPRGKAYEQYF. For the CDR3, the DNA is TGTGCCAGCACCCCCAGGGGGAAAGCCTACGAGCAGTACTTC.

The V and J genes are TRBV5-1 and TRBJ2-2, with D possibly being TRBD2 (6 bases). CDR3 length equals 16 residues. V was pared by 4 bases and J by 1 base, with 14 bases between. Germline values: CDR1 SGHRS, CDR2 YFSETQ. The CDR3: CASSGGTRQNTGELFF. In DNA form, the CDR3 reads TGCGCCAGCAGCGGGGGGACGAGGCAGAACACCGGGGAGCTGTTTTTT.

V gene TRBV28 combines with J gene TRBJ1-5, with D tentatively TRBD1 (5 bases). Trimming took 4 bases from V and 7 from J, leaving 14 bases between them. The CDR3 is made up of 14 amino acids. The germline V gene encodes CDR1 MDHEN and CDR2 SYDVKM. The CDR3, as DNA: TGTGCCAGCAGTTATCTGGCAGGGAGGCAGCCCCAGCATTTT. Translated, it gives CASSYLAGRQPQHF.

This clone has only one observation. The DNA of the CDR3 is TGTGCCAGCAGTTCCATTCTAGGGGGACCCTCCTACAATGAGCAGTTCTTC. Its protein product is CASSSILGGPSYNEQFF. The rearrangement joins TRBV2 to TRBJ2-1; a weak D match, TRBD1 (6 bases). Germline V gene sequence: CDR1 SNHLY, CDR2 FYNNEI. This CDR3 is built from 17 residues. Trimming took 5 bases from V and 0 from J, leaving 17 bases between them.

In DNA, the CDR3 is TGTGCCAGTACTAGCGGGATATTAAATGAGCAGTTCTTC. It codes for CASTSGILNEQFF. This sequence joins TRBV6-5 and TRBJ2-1, with 10 bases that match TRBD2. The CDR3 contains 13 residues. Germline CDR1 and CDR2: MNHEY and SVGAGI. Losses at the gene ends were 9 bases for V and 7 bases for J; bases not matched to a gene: 6.